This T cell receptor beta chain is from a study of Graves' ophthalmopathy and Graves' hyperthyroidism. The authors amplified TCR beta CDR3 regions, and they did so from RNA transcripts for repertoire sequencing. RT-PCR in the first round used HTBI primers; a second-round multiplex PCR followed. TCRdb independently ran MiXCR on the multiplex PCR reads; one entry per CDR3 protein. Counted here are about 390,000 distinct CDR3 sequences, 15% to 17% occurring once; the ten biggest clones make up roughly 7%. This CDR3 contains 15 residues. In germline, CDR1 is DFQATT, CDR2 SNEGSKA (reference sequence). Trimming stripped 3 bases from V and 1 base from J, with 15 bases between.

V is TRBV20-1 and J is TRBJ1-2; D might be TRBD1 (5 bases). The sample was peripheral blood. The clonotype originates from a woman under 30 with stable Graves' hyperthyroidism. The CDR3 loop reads CSARSEGLINYGYTF. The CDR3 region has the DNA TGCAGTGCTAGGTCGGAGGGGTTAATTAACTATGGCTACACCTTC.